The clone carrying this T cell receptor beta chain was counted a single time. The CDR3 is made up of 15 amino acids. Germline lookup yields CDR1 LGHDT and CDR2 YNNKEL (reference sequence). The V gene lost 5 bases and the J gene lost 4 bases, with 15 bases spanning the gap. This sample is part of a study of blood T cell repertoires in COVID-19. The overall study: Material from acute and convalescent COVID-19 was sourced from the United States, Italy and Spain. T cells, B-cell-depleted T cells, or PBMCs supplied cDNA or gDNA.

Per the authors' pipeline: Cell counts per sample came from amplifying reference gene primers. Generated by immunoSEQ multiplex PCR, the TCRdb table keeps only in-frame clones and is missing some. V and J calls and clone size come straight from that table; D and trimming were deduced from the DNA. The table includes more than 90,000 clones, 72% detected once. V usage is TRBV3-1 (or the pseudogene TRBV3-2) and J usage is TRBJ2-4; D is perhaps TRBD2 (6 bases). The sequencing sample was made of peripheral blood. The receptor was isolated from a woman aged 60-75 years in a cohort sampled during active or convalescent COVID-19. The CDR3 nucleotides read TGTGCCAGCAGCGGGGACTTACGGGGAAAAAACATTCAGTACTTC. Translation: CASSGDLRGKNIQYF.